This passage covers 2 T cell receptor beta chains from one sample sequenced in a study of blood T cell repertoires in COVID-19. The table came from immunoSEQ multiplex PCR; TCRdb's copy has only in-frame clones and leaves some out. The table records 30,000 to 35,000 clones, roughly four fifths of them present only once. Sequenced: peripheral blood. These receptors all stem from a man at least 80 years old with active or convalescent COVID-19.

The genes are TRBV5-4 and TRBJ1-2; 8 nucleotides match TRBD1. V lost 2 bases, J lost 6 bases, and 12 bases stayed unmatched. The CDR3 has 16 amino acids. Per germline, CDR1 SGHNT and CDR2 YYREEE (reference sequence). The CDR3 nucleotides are TGTGCCAGCAGCTTCCCGGGACAGGATGTTTCGGATGGCTACACCTTC. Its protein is CASSFPGQDVSDGYTF.

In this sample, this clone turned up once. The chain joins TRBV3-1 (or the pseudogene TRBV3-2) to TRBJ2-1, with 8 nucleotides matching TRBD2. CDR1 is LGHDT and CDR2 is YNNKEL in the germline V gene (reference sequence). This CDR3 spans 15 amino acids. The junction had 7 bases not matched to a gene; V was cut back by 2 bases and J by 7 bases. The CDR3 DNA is TGTGCCAGCAGCCAACCGGGACTAGGCCGAAATGAGCAGTTCTTC. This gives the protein CASSQPGLGRNEQFF.